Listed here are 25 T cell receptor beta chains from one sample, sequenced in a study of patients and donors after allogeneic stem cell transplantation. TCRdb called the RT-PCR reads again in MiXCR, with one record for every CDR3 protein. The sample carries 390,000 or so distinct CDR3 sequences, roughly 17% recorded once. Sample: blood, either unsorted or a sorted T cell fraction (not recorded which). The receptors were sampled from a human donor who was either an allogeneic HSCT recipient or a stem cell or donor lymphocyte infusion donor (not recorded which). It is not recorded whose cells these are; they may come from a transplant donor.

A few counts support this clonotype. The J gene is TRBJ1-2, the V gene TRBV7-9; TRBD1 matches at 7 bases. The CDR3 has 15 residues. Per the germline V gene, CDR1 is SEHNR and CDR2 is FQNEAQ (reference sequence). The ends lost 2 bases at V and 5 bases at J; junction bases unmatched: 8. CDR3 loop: CASSLPQQGVYGYTF. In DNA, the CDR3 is TGTGCCAGCAGCTTACCCCAGCAGGGGGTATATGGCTACACCTTC.

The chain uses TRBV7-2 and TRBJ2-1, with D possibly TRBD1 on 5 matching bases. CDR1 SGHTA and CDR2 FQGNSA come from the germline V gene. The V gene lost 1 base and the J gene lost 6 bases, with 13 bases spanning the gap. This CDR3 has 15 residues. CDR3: CASSLVTIQGNEQFF. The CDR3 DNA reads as TGTGCCAGCAGCTTAGTGACCATCCAGGGCAATGAGCAGTTCTTC. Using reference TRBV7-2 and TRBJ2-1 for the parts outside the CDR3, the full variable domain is GAGVSQSPSNKVTEKGKDVELRCDPISGHTALYWYRQSLGQGLEFLIYFQGNSAPDKSGLPSDRFSAERTGGSVSTLTIQRTQQEDSAVYLCASSLVTIQGNEQFFGPGTRLTVL.

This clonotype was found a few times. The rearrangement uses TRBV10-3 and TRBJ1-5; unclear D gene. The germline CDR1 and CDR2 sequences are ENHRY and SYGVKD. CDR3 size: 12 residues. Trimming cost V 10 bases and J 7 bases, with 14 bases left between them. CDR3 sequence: CATRKDRQPQHF. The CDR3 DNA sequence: TGTGCCACCAGGAAGGATCGGCAGCCCCAGCATTTT.

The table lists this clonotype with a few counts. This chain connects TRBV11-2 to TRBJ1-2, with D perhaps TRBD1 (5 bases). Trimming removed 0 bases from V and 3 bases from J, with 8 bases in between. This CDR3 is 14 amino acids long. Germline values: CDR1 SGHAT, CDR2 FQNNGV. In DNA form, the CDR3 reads TGTGCCAGCAGCTTAGATTGGGGGTACTATGGCTACACCTTC. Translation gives CASSLDWGYYGYTF.

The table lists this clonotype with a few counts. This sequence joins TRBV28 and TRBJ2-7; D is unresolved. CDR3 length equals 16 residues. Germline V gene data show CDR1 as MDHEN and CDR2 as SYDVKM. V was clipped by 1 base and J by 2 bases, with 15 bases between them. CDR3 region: CASSLYQATNTYEQYF. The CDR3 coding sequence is TGTGCCAGCAGTTTATACCAGGCCACTAATACCTACGAGCAGTACTTC.

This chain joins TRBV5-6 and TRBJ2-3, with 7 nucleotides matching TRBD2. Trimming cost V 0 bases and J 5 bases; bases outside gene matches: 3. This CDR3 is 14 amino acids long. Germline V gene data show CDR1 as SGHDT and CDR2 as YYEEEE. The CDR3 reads CASSLGLAQDTQYF. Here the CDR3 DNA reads TGTGCCAGCAGCTTGGGACTAGCACAAGATACGCAGTATTTT.

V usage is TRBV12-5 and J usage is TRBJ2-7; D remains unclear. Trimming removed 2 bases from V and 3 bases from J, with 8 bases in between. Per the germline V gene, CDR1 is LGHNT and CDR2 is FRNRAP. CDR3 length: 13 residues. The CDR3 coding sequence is TGTGCTAGTGGTTTGTACGGCAGCTACGAGCAGTACTTC. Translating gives CASGLYGSYEQYF.

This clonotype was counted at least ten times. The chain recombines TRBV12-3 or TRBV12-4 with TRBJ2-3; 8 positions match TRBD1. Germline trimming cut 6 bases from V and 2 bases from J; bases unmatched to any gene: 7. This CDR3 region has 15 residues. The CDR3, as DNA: TGTGCCAGCAGACCCCGGGACAGGTTCACAGATACGCAGTATTTT. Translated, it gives CASRPRDRFTDTQYF.

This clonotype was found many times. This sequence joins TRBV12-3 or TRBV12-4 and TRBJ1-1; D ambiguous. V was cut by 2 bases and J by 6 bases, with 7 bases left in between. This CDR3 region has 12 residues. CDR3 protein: CASSLNWAEAFF. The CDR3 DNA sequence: TGTGCCAGCAGTTTAAACTGGGCTGAAGCTTTCTTT.

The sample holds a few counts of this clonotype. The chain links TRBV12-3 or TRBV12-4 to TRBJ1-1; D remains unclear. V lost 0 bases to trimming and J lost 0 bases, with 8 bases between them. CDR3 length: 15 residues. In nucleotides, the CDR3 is TGTGCCAGCAGTTTAGCAGACCGTCTGAACACTGAAGCTTTCTTT. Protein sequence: CASSLADRLNTEAFF.

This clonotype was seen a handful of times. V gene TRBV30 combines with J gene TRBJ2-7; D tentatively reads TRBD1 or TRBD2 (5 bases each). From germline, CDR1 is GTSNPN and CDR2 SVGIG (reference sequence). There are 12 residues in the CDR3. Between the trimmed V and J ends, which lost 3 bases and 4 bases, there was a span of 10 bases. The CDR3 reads CAWRRGGYEQYF. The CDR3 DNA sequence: TGTGCCTGGAGGAGGGGTGGGTACGAGCAGTACTTC.

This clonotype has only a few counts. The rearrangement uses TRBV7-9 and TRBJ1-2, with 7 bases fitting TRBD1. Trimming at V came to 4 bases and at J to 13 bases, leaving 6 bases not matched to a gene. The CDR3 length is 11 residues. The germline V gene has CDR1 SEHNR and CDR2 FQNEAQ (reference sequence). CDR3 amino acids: CASSWGTEATF. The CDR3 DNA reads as TGTGCCAGCAGCTGGGGGACAGAGGCCACCTTC. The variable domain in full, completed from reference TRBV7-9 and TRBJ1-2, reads DTGVSQNPRHKITKRGQNVTFRCDPISEHNRLYWYRQTLGQGPEFLTYFQNEAQLEKSRLLSDRFSAERPKGSFSTLEIQRTEQGDSAMYLCASSWGTEATFGSGTRLTVV.

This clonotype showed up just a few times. CDR3 coding DNA: TGTGCCAGCAGCGCGTCGGCAGGGGCCAAGTATAGTCCTATGAACACTGAAGCTTTCTTT. It translates to CASSASAGAKYSPMNTEAFF. The J gene is TRBJ1-1, the V gene TRBV4-2, with D maybe TRBD1 (6 bases). Trimming took 5 bases from V and 0 from J, leaving 28 bases between them. Germline loops: CDR1 LGHNA, CDR2 YNFKEQ. The CDR3 runs 20 residues.

This CDR3 reads CASSSLIYEQYF. The CDR3 DNA reads as TGTGCCAGCAGTTCCCTAATCTACGAGCAGTACTTC. This chain joins TRBV28 and TRBJ2-7, with D uncertain. CDR1 and CDR2 from the germline V gene are MDHEN and SYDVKM. The CDR3 covers 12 residues. V lost 4 bases and J lost 3, with 7 bases in between. The full variable domain, in which reference TRBV28 and TRBJ2-7 provide the parts outside the CDR3, is DVKVTQSSRYLVKRTGEKVFLECVQDMDHENMFWYRQDPGLGLRLIYFSYDVKMKEKGDIPEGYSVSREKKERFSLILESASTNQTSMYLCASSSLIYEQYFGPGTRLTVT.

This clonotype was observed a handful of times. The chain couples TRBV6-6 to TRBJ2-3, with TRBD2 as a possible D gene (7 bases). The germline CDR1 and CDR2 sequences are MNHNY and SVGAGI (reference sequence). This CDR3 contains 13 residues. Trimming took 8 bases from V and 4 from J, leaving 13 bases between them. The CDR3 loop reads CASGGRGADTQYF. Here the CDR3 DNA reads TGTGCCAGCGGGGGCCGGGGGGCAGATACGCAGTATTTT.

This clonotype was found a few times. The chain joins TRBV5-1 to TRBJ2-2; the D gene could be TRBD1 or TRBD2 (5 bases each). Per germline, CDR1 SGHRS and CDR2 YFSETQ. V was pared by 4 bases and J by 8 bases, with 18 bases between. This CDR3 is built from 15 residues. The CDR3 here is CASSIATRGLGELFF. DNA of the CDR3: TGCGCCAGCAGCATAGCCACTAGGGGCCTGGGGGAGCTGTTTTTT.

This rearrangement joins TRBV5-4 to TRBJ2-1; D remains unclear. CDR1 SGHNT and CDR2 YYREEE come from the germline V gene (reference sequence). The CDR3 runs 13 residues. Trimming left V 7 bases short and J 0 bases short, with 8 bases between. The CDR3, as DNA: TGTGCCAGCGCTAAGTACTCCTACAATGAGCAGTTCTTC. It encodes CASAKYSYNEQFF. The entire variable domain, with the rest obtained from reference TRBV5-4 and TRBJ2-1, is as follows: ETGVTQSPTHLIKTRGQQVTLRCSSQSGHNTVSWYQQALGQGPQFIFQYYREEENGRGNFPPRFSGLQFPNYSSELNVNALELDDSALYLCASAKYSYNEQFFGPGTRLTVL.

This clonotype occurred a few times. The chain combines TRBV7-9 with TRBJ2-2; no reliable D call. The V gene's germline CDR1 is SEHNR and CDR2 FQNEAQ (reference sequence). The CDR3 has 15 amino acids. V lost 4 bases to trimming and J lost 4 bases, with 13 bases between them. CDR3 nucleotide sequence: TGTGCCAGCAGCTACGCCGGCATCCCCACCGGGGAGCTGTTTTTT. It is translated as CASSYAGIPTGELFF.

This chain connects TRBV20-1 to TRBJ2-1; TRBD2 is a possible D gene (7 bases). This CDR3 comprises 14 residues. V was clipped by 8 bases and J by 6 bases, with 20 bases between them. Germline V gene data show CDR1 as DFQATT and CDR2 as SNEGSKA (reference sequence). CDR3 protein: CSILRGRAGNEQFF. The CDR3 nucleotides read TGCAGTATCTTGAGGGGGAGGGCCGGCAATGAGCAGTTCTTC.

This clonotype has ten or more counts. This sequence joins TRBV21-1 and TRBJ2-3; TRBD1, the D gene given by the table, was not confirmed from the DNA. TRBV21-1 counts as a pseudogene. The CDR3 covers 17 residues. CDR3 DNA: TGTGCCAGCAGACCCCGGGCAGGGGGAGGGACCACAGATACGCAGTATTTT. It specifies CASRPRAGGGTTDTQYF.

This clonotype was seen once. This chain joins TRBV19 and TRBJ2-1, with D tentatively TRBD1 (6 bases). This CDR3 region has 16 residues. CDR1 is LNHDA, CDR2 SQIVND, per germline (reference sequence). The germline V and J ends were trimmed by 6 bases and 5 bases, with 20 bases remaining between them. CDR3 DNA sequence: TGTGCCAGTAGAAACTGGCGAGAGGGGGAACACAATGAGCAGTTCTTC. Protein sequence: CASRNWREGEHNEQFF.

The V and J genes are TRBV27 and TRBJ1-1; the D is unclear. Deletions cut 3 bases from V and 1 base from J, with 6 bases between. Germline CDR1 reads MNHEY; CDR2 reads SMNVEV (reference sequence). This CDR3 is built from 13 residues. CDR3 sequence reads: CASSFNENTEAFF. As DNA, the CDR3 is TGTGCCAGCAGTTTTAACGAGAACACTGAAGCTTTCTTT.

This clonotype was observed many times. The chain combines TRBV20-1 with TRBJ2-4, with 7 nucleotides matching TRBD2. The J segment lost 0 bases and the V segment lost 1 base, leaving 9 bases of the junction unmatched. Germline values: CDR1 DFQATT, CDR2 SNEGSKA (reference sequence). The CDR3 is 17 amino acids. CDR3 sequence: CSARGTRGELAKNIQYF. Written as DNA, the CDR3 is TGCAGTGCTAGAGGGACCCGGGGGGAGCTAGCCAAAAACATTCAGTACTTC.

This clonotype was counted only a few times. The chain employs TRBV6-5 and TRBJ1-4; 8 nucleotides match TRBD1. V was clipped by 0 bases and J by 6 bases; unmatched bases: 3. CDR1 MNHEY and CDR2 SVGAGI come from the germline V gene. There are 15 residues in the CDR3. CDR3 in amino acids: CASSYSDRAYEKLFF. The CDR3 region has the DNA TGTGCCAGCAGTTACTCGGACAGGGCATATGAAAAACTGTTTTTT.

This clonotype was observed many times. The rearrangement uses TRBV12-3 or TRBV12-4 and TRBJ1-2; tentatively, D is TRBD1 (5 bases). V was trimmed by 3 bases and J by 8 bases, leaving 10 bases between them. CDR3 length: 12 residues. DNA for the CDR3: TGTGCCAGCAGTTTGGCCGGGGGAGGCTACACCTTC. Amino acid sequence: CASSLAGGGYTF.